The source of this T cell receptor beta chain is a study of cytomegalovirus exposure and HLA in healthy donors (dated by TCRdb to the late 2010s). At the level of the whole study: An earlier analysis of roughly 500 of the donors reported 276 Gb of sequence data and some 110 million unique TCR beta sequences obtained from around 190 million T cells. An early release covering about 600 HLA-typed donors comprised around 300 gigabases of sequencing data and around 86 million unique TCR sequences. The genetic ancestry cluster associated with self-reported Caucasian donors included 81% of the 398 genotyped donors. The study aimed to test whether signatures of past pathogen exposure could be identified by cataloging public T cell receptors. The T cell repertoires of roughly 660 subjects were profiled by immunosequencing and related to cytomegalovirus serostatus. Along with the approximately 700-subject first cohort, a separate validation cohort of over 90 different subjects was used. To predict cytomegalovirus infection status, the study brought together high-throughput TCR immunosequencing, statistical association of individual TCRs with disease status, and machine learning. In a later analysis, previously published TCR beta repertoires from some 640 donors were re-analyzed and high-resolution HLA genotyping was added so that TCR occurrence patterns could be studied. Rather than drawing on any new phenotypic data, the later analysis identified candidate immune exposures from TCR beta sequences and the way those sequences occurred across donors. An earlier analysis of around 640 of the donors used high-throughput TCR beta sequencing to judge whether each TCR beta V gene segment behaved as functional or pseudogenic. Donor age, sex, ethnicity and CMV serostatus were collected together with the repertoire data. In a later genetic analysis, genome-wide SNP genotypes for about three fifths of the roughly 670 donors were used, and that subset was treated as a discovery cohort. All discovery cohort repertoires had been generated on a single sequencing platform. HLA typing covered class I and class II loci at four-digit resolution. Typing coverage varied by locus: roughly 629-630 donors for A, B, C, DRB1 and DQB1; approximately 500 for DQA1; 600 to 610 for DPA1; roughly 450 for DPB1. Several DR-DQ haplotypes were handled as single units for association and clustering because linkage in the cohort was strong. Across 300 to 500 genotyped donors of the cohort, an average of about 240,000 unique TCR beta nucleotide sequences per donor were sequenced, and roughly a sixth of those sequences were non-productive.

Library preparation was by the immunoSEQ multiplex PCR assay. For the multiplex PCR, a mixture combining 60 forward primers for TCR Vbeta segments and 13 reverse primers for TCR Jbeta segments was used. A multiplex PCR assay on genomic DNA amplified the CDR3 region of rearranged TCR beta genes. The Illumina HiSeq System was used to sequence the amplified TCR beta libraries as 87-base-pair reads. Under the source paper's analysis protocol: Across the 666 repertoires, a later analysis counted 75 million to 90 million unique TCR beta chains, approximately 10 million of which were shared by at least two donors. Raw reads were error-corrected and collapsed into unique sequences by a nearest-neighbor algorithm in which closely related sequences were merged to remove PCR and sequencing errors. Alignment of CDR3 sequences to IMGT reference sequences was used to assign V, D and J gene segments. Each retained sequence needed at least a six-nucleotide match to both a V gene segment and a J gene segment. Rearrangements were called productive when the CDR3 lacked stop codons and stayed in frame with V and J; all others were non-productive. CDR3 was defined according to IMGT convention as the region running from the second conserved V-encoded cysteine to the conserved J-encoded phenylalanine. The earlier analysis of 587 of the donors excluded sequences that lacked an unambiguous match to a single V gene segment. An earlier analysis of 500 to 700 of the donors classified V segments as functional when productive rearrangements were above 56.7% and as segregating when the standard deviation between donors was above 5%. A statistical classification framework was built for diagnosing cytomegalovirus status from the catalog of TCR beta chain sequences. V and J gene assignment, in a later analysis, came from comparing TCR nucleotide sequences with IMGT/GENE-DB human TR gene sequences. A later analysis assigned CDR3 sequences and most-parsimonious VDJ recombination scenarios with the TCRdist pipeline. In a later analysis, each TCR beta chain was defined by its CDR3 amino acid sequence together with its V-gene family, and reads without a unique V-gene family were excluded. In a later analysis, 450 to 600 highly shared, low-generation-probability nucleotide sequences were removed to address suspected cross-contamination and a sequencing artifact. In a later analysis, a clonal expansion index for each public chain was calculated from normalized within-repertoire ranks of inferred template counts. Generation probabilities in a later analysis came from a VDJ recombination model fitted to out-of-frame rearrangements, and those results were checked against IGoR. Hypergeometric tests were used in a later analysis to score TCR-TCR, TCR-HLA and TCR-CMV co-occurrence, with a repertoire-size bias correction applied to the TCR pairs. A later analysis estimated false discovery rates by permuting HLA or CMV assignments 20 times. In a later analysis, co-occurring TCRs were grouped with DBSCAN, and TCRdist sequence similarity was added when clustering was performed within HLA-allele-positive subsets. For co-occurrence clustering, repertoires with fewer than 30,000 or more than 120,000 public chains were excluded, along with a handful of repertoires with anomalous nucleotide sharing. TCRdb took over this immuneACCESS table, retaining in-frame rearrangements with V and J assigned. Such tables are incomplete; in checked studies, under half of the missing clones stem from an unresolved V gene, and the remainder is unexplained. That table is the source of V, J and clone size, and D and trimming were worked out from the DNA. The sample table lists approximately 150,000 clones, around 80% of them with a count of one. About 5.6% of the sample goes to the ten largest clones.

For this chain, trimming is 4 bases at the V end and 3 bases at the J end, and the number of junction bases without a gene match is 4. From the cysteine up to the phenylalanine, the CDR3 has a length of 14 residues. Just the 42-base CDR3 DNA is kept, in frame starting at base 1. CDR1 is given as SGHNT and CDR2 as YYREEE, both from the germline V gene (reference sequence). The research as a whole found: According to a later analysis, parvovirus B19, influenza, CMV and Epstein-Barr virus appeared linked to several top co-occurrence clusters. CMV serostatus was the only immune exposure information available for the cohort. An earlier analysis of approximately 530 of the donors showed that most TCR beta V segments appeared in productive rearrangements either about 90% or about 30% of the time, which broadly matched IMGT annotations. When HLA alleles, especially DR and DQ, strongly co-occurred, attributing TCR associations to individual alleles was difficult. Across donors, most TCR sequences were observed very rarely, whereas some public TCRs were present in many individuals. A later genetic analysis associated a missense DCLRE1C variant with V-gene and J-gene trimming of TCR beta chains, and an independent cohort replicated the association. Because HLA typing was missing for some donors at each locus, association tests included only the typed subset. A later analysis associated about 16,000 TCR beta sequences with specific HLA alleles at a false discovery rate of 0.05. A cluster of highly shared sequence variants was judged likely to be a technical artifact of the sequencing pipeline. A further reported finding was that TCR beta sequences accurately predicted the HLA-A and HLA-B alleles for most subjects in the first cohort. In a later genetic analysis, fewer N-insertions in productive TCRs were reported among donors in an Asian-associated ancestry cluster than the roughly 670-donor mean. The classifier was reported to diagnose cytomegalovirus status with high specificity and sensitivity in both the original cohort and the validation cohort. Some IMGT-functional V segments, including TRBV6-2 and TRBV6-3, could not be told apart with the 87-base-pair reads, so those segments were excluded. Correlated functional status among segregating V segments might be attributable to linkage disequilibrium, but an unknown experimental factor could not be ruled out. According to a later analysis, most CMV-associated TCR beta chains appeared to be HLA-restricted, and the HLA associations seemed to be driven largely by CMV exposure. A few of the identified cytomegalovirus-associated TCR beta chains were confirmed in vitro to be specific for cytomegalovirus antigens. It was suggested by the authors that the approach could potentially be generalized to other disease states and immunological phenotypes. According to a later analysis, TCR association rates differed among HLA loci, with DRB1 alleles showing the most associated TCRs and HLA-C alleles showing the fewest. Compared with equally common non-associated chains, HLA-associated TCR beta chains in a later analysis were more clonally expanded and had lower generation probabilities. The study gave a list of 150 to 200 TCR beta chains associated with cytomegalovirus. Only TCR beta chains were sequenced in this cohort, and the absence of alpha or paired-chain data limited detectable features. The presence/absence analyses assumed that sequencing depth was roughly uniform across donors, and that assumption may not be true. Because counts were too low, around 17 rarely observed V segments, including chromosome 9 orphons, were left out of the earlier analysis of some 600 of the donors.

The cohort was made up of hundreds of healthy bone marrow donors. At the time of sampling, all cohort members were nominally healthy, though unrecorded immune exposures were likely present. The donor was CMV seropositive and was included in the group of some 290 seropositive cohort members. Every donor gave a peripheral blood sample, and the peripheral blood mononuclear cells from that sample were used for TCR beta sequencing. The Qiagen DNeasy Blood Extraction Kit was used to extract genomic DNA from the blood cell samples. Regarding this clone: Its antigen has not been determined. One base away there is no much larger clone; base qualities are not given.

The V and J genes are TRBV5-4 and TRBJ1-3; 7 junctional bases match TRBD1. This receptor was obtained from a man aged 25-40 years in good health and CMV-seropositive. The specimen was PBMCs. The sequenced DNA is TGTGCCAGCAGCCGAGACAGGGATGGAAACACCATATATTTT. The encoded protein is CASSRDRDGNTIYF.